Sequencing of this T cell receptor (beta chain) was carried out in a study of T-cell memory formation after mild COVID-19. Study at large: TCR clusters were mostly confined to one donor each. Study-wide results and caveats: Contracting CD8+ clones were enriched in EMRA, CD4+ mainly in CM and EM. Later expanders leaned CD4+, whereas day 15 to 85 contracting clones were balanced CD4/CD8.

The CDR3 is made up of 16 amino acids. The germline V gene encodes CDR1 MGHRA and CDR2 YSYEKL. V lost 6 bases and J lost 6; bases outside the gene matches: 14. Of note for this clonotype: The antigen is unknown.

cDNA libraries for TCR alpha and TCR beta, carrying sample barcodes and UMIs, came from 5'RACE with constant-segment primers. TCRdb reprocessed the 5' RACE reads with MiXCR, giving one entry per CDR3 protein. This table holds a few hundred thousand distinct CDR3 sequences, 20% to 25% found once. This receptor was identified in an adult woman who had mild COVID-19 (a few samples of this study predate the infection). Cell type and time point are not known. Source material: PBMCs or a T cell subset sorted from them (not recorded which). The chain couples TRBV4-1 to TRBJ1-1; 9 bases are shared with TRBD1. CDR3 amino acids: CASSRGPDRGRAEAFF. CDR3 in DNA: TGCGCCAGCAGTCGGGGCCCGGACAGGGGCCGGGCTGAAGCTTTCTTT.